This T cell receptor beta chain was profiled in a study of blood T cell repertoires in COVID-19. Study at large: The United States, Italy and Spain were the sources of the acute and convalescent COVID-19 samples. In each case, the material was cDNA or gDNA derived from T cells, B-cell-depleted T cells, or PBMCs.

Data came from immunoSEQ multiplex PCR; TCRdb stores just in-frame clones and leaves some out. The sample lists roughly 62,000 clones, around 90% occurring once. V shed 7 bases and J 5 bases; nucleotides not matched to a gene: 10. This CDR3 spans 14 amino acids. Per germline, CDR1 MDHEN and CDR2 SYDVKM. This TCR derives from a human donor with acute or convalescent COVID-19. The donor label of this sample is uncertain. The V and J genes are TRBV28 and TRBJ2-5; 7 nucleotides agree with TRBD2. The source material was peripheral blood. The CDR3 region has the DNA TGTGCCAGCACCGCGGGGGTAAGGGGCGAGACCCAGTACTTC. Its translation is CASTAGVRGETQYF. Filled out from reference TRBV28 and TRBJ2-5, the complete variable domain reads DVKVTQSSRYLVKRTGEKVFLECVQDMDHENMFWYRQDPGLGLRLIYFSYDVKMKEKGDIPEGYSVSREKKERFSLILESASTNQTSMYLCASTAGVRGETQYFGPGTRLLVL.